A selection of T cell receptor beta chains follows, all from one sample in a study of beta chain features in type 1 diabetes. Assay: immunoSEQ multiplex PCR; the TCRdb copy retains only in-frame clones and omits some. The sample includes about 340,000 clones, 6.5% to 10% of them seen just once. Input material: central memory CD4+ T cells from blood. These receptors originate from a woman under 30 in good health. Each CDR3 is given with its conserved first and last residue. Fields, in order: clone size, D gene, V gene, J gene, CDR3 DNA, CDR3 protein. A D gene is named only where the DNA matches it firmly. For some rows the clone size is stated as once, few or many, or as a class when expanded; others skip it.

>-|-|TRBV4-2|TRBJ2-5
TGTGCCAGCAGCCAAGTTTTAGGGGAGACCCAGTACTTC
CASSQVLGETQYF
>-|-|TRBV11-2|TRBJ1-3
TGTGCCAGCAGCCCGATAACGGGCCCGTACTCTGGAAACACCATATATTTT
CASSPITGPYSGNTIYF
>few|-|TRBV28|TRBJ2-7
TGTGCCAGCAGTTTAACTGTCTACGAGCAGTACTTC
CASSLTVYEQYF
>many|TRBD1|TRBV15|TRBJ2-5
TGTGCCACCAGCACAACGGACAGGGGGCTGGAGACCCAGTACTTC
CATSTTDRGLETQYF
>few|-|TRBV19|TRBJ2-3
TGTGCCAGCTCTAACAGGGGCACAGATACGCAGTATTTT
CASSNRGTDTQYF
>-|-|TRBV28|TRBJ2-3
TGTGCCAGCAGTTCTGACCTGGGTACGCAGTATTTT
CASSSDLGTQYF
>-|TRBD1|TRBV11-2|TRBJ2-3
TGTGCCAGCAGCTCAAACCGGGACAGTGGGCAGTATTTT
CASSSNRDSGQYF
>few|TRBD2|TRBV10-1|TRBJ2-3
TGCGCCAGCAGTAAGCGGGATCCAGCAGATACGCAGTATTTT
CASSKRDPADTQYF
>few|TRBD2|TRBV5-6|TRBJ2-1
TGTGCCAGCAGCTTGGAGCGACTAGCGGGCGCATACAATGAGCAGTTCTTC
CASSLERLAGAYNEQFF
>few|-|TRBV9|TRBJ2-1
TGTGCCAGCAGCGCCTCATCCCTCCCCTTTCAATTCTTC
CASSASSLPFQFF
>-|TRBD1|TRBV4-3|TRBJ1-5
TGCGCCAGCAGCCTTTCTTTTCGGGACAGGGGCAATCAGCCCCAGCATTTT
CASSLSFRDRGNQPQHF
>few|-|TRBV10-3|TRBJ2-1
TGTGCCATCAGTGAGTCTGAGGAAAATGAGCAGTTCTTC
CAISESEENEQFF
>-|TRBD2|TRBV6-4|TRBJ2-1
TGTGCCAGCAGTGACCGTACTAGCGGGAGGCGTGAGCAGTTCTTC
CASSDRTSGRREQFF
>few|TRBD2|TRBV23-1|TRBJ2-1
TGCGCCAGCAGTCATCCGGGGGGCGGGAGGGCCCCCTACAATGAGCAGTTCTTC
CASSHPGGGRAPYNEQFF
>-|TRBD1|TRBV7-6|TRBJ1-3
TGTGCCAGCAGCCCCCAAGGGACAGCTGGAAACACCATATATTTT
CASSPQGTAGNTIYF
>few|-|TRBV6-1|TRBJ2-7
TGTGCCAGCAGTGAAGATTATAGTAGGAATGAGCAGTACTTC
CASSEDYSRNEQYF